These T cell receptor beta chains were read from a single sample in a study of T-cell reconstitution after alpha-beta-depleted transplantation in children. Each CDR3 protein is one row after TCRdb ran MiXCR on the PCR reads. The profile covers fewer than 550,000 distinct CDR3 sequences, with approximately 10% appearing a single time and 4.5% to 6% taken by the ten largest. Material: PBMCs from the stem cell graft donor, obtained from the stem cell graft. These receptors were obtained from a human donor who donated a stem cell graft to a child with acute myeloid leukemia. The CDR3 runs from the conserved cysteine through the conserved F or W. D genes are given only for firm matches. Where a row states a size, it is once, few, many or the class of an expanded clone; other rows omit it.

abundance: few; d_gene: .; j_gene: TRBJ2-1; v_gene: TRBV6-5; CDR3aa: CASSYGKNEQFF; CDR3nt: TGTGCCAGCAGTTACGGTAAAAATGAGCAGTTCTTC
abundance: few; d_gene: TRBD1; j_gene: TRBJ2-2; v_gene: TRBV6-2/TRBV6-3; CDR3aa: CASRGTGVTGELFF; CDR3nt: TGTGCCAGCAGGGGGACAGGGGTCACCGGGGAGCTGTTTTTT
abundance: .; d_gene: .; j_gene: TRBJ2-3; v_gene: TRBV4-3; CDR3aa: CASSQDSRGGLRTQYF; CDR3nt: TGCGCCAGCAGCCAAGATTCCAGGGGGGGGCTTCGGACGCAGTATTTT
abundance: many; d_gene: TRBD1; j_gene: TRBJ2-1; v_gene: TRBV7-9; CDR3aa: CASSQGEYYNEQFF; CDR3nt: TGTGCCAGCAGCCAGGGGGAATACTACAATGAGCAGTTCTTC
abundance: once; d_gene: .; j_gene: TRBJ2-1; v_gene: TRBV24-1; CDR3aa: CAASESRQDNEQFF; CDR3nt: TGTGCCGCCAGTGAGTCGAGACAGGACAATGAGCAGTTCTTC
abundance: .; d_gene: TRBD2; j_gene: TRBJ2-3; v_gene: TRBV20-1; CDR3aa: CSGGAGADTQYF; CDR3nt: TGCAGTGGCGGGGCGGGAGCTGATACGCAGTATTTT
abundance: many; d_gene: .; j_gene: TRBJ2-2; v_gene: TRBV29-1; CDR3aa: CSAGVANTGELFF; CDR3nt: TGCAGCGCCGGGGTGGCGAACACCGGGGAGCTGTTTTTT
abundance: .; d_gene: .; j_gene: TRBJ2-4; v_gene: TRBV7-8; CDR3aa: CASSLFGGEEAKNIQYF; CDR3nt: TGTGCCAGCAGCTTATTCGGGGGCGAGGAAGCCAAAAACATTCAGTACTTC
abundance: few; d_gene: .; j_gene: TRBJ2-7; v_gene: TRBV7-2; CDR3aa: CASSVSTETYEQYF; CDR3nt: TGTGCCAGCAGCGTTTCGACAGAAACCTACGAGCAGTACTTC
abundance: .; d_gene: TRBD2; j_gene: TRBJ2-1; v_gene: TRBV7-2; CDR3aa: CASSFGRANNEQFF; CDR3nt: TGTGCCAGCAGCTTCGGGAGGGCAAACAATGAGCAGTTCTTC
abundance: few; d_gene: .; j_gene: TRBJ2-1; v_gene: TRBV28; CDR3aa: CASRSGLASYNEQFF; CDR3nt: TGTGCCAGCAGATCGGGACTGGCCTCCTACAATGAGCAGTTCTTC
abundance: few; d_gene: TRBD2; j_gene: TRBJ2-7; v_gene: TRBV6-2/TRBV6-3; CDR3aa: CASSPLGLGVYEQYF; CDR3nt: TGTGCCAGCAGTCCACTTGGACTAGGCGTCTACGAGCAGTACTTC
abundance: .; d_gene: .; j_gene: TRBJ2-7; v_gene: TRBV5-1; CDR3aa: CASSPTSGPGEQYF; CDR3nt: TGCGCCAGCAGCCCCACCTCGGGGCCGGGCGAGCAGTACTTC
abundance: many; d_gene: .; j_gene: TRBJ1-2; v_gene: TRBV5-1; CDR3aa: CASSLSENYGYTF; CDR3nt: TGCGCCAGCAGCTTGTCAGAAAACTATGGCTACACCTTC